This TCR beta chain derives from a study of T cells in Graves' hyperthyroidism and ophthalmopathy. Remarks on this clonotype: The antigen is unknown. A junction end diverges from the germline sequence, so it may reflect a read error.

Study-level results: Blood also contained most expanded thyroid clonotypes above 0.001. Separating ophthalmopathy from stable hyperthyroidism was achieved by a 13 V-J model.

Amplification targeted TCR beta CDR3 regions from RNA transcripts. The TCR CDR3 was amplified in a first-round RT-PCR using the HTBI primer set. TCRdb re-analysed the multiplex PCR reads in MiXCR, keeping a single row per CDR3 protein. Of about 540,000 distinct CDR3 sequences in the sample, approximately 44% were seen once. The CDR3 has 15 amino acids. Germline CDR1 reads ENHRY; CDR2 reads SYGVKD. An absence of ophthalmopathy progression within 18 months meant stable Graves' hyperthyroidism. For the diagnoses, clinical symptoms, serum thyroxine and TRAb, thyroid ultrasound and orbital computed tomography were used.

This chain connects TRBV10-3 to TRBJ1-1; D unclear. This sequence was found in a woman in her late teens or twenties with Graves' hyperthyroidism. Input material: peripheral blood or thyroid tissue (not recorded which). The chain's CDR3 is CASSDGEGVGTEAFF. CDR3 DNA sequence: TGTGCCAGCAGTGATGGAGAAGGAGTGGGAACTGAAGCTTTCTTT.